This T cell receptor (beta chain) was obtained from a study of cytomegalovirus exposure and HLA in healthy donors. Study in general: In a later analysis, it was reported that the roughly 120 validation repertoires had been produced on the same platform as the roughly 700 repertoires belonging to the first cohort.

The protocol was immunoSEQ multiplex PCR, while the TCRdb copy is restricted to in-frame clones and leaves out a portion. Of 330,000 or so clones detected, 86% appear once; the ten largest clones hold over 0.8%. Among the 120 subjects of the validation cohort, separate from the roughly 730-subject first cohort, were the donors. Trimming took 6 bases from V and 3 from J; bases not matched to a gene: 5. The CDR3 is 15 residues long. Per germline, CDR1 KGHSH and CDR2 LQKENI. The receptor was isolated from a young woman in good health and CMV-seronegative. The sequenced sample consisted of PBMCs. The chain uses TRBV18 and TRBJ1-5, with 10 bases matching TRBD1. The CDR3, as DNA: TGTGCCAGCTCGCAGGGACAGGGGTACAATCAGCCCCAGCATTTT. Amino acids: CASSQGQGYNQPQHF.